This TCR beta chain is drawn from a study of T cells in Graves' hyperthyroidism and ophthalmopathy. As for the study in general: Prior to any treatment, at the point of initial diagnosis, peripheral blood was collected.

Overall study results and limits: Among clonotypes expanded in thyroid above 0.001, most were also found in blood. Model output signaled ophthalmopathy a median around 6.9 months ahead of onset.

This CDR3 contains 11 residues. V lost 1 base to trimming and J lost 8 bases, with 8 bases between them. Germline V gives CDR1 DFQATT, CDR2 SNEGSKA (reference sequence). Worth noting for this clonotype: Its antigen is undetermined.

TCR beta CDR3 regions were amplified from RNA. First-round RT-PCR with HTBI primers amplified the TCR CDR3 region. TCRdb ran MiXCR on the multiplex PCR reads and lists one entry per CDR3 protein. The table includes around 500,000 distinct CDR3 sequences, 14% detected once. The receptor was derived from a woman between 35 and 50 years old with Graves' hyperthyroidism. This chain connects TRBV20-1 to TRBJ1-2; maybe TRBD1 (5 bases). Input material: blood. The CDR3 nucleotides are TGCAGTGCTAGAGGGGGGGACGGCTACACCTTC. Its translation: CSARGGDGYTF.